This entry describes one T cell receptor (beta chain). Its antigen is undetermined. The sample belongs to a study of OX40 agonist ivuxolimab in advanced cancers. Whole-study context: Dose-escalation patients' cancers were hepatocellular carcinoma, melanoma, renal cell or head and neck cancer. In three patients, partial responses were observed, one with hepatocellular carcinoma and two with cutaneous melanoma.

Sampled blood was obtained at baseline, cycle 4 day 1, and cycle 7 day 1. V was pared by 5 bases and J by 5 bases, with 12 bases of the junction left unmatched. The V gene's germline CDR1 is LNHDA and CDR2 SQIVND (reference sequence). The CDR3 has 18 amino acids. The repertoire was sequenced with immunoSEQ multiplex PCR; TCRdb's copy has only in-frame clones and lacks some. In the table there are roughly 120,000 clones, around 87% of which are singletons. Study-level points and caveats: Expanded clones belonging to CD8+ T cells outnumbered, on average, those of CD4+.

Sequenced here: CD4+ or CD8+ T cells sorted from blood, sampled in a trial of the OX40 agonist ivuxolimab. The clonotype originates from an adult with an advanced solid tumor such as melanoma, head and neck, liver or kidney cancer. V gene TRBV19 combines with J gene TRBJ2-1; the match to TRBD2 covers 13 bases. The CDR3 loop is CASSERAGLAGLNNEQFF. Here the CDR3 DNA reads TGTGCCAGTAGTGAGCGTGCGGGACTAGCGGGGTTAAACAATGAGCAGTTCTTC.